This T cell receptor (beta chain) was identified during a study of blood T cell repertoires in COVID-19. Measured with immunoSEQ multiplex PCR; TCRdb has only the in-frame clones, and not every one. The sample has roughly 32,000 clones, 75% to 90% seen once. The V segment lost 6 bases and the J segment 10 bases; nucleotides outside the gene matches: 10. The CDR3 is 13 amino acids. The genes are TRBV12-3 or TRBV12-4 and TRBJ1-1, with 8 bases lining up with TRBD1. The TCR sequence derives from a man aged 55 to 70 with active or convalescent COVID-19. Material for sequencing was peripheral blood. In nucleotides, the CDR3 is TGTGCCAGCAGCCCCACAGGGGGTGATGGAGCTTTCTTT. Residues: CASSPTGGDGAFF.